The rows below give T cell receptor beta chains drawn from one sample of a study of T cells in Graves' hyperthyroidism and ophthalmopathy. TCRdb reprocessed the multiplex PCR reads with MiXCR, giving one entry per CDR3 protein. Of about 96,000 distinct CDR3 sequences in the sample, about half were seen once. Sequenced: blood. The receptors shown here come from a woman in her 40s with Graves' hyperthyroidism. Each CDR3 is given with its conserved first and last residue. Only some rows state a clone size, as once, few, many or a class for expanded clones.

TRBJ2-3,.,TRBV20-1,CSARTSGSGAPDTQYF
TRBJ2-5,many,TRBV5-6,CASSLDSGSETQYF
TRBJ2-3,many,TRBV7-9,CASSQELAGTDTQYF
TRBJ2-5,many,TRBV15,CATKRGLLVQETQYF
TRBJ1-5,.,TRBV7-4,CASSTRQGAAQPQHF
TRBJ2-3,.,TRBV14,CASSQRTVHPSTDTQYF
TRBJ2-7,.,TRBV29-1,CSVVGGASYEQYF
TRBJ2-7,.,TRBV29-1,CSVEAGYEDEQYF
TRBJ1-1,.,TRBV7-2,CASSFYICSAGEWHTEAFF
TRBJ1-1,.,TRBV4-1,CASSRDRNTEAFF
TRBJ2-2,many,TRBV6-5,CASGSGRARAGELFF